The 4 T cell receptor beta chains below all came from one sample that was sequenced in a study of response to subunit inactivated influenza vaccine. MiXCR, applied by TCRdb to the RT-PCR reads, yields one record per CDR3 protein. The table has roughly 570,000 distinct CDR3 sequences, 12% to 15% seen once. The specimen was PBMCs from blood, collected 11 to 12 days after vaccination. The receptors here all came from a man in his fifties who received an inactivated influenza vaccine.

This clonotype was recorded a few times. V usage is TRBV4-2 and J usage is TRBJ2-3; possible D gene TRBD2, 5 bases. V lost 0 bases and J lost 0, with 16 bases in between. The CDR3 totals 18 residues. Germline CDR1 reads LGHNA; CDR2 reads YNFKEQ. The CDR3 nucleotides are TGTGCCAGCAGCCAAGATCTAAGGACTTTCGGTAGCACAGATACGCAGTATTTT. It yields the protein CASSQDLRTFGSTDTQYF.

This clonotype appeared many times. The chain is built from TRBV7-8 and TRBJ2-7; D gene unclear. V lost 1 base and J 3 bases, leaving 7 bases between the germline ends. The germline CDR1 and CDR2 sequences are SGHVS and FQNEAQ. The CDR3 contains 13 residues. The CDR3 here is CASSLVGLYEQYF. The CDR3 DNA sequence: TGTGCCAGCAGCTTAGTGGGTCTCTACGAGCAGTACTTC.

V and J are TRBV7-2 and TRBJ2-3; D may correspond to TRBD1 or TRBD2 (5 bases each). The CDR3 contains 15 residues. Germline V gives CDR1 SGHTA, CDR2 FQGNSA. V was trimmed by 4 bases and J by 5 bases, leaving 16 bases between them. The CDR3 DNA sequence: TGTGCCAGCAGCTCCGGGACCCCGCGTGGAGATACGCAGTATTTT. This sequence encodes CASSSGTPRGDTQYF. Full variable domain (rest looked up from reference TRBV7-2 and TRBJ2-3): GAGVSQSPSNKVTEKGKDVELRCDPISGHTALYWYRQSLGQGLEFLIYFQGNSAPDKSGLPSDRFSAERTGGSVSTLTIQRTQQEDSAVYLCASSSGTPRGDTQYFGPGTRLTVL.

The table lists this clonotype with a few counts. This chain uses TRBV20-1 with TRBJ2-5, with D perhaps matching TRBD2 (5 bases). The length of the CDR3 is 12 residues. Germline CDR1 DFQATT, CDR2 SNEGSKA (reference sequence). The ends were cut back, 7 bases at V and 5 bases at J, with 14 bases in the middle. The CDR3 DNA reads TGCAGTGTCCGGGAAGGGAAGGAGACCCAGTACTTC. Protein product: CSVREGKETQYF.